The sample holds one count of the clone carrying this TCR beta chain. TCRdb re-called the PCR reads through MiXCR, storing one row per CDR3 protein. The sample records about 14,000 distinct CDR3 sequences, 45% to 65% being singletons. These data originate in a study of tumor-infiltrating lymphocytes in oesophageal squamous cell carcinoma. CDR1 is SGHTA and CDR2 is FQGNSA in the germline V gene. CDR3 length: 18 residues. Deletions cut 1 base from V and 7 bases from J, with 25 bases between. V usage is TRBV7-2 and J usage is TRBJ1-1; weak D call: TRBD1 (5 bases). The sequencing sample was made of esophageal tumor tissue. This clonotype was obtained from a male donor with esophageal squamous cell carcinoma. The CDR3 sequence: CASSLVDAYERLDSEAFF. As DNA, the CDR3 is TGTGCCAGCAGCTTAGTTGACGCCTATGAACGGCTCGACAGTGAAGCTTTCTTT.